This T cell receptor (beta chain) comes out of a study of Tregs in tolerant kidney transplant recipients. Sequenced by immunoSEQ multiplex PCR; TCRdb stores in-frame clones only, minus some. The data hold around 20,000 clones, with approximately 85% observed a single time. This CDR3 has 10 residues. Germline CDR1 DFQATT, CDR2 SNEGSKA (reference sequence). V was shortened by 3 bases and J by 14 bases, with 11 bases between the two germline ends. Study-wide points: Validation in larger populations is needed because few patients were studied. Activated donor B cell expansion appeared to reveal the most relevant donor-specific TCRbeta repertoire. This study did not directly address biological reproducibility.

Concerning this clone itself: Antigen: not known.

Unstimulated regulatory T cells (CD4+CD25+CD127-), CD4+CD25- non-regulatory cells, CD4 and CD8 cells were FACS-sorted from thawed PBMCs. What was sequenced was Tregs from blood. The chain links TRBV20-1 to TRBJ2-1; D might be TRBD1 (5 bases). This clonotype originated in a human donor in good health. DNA for the CDR3: TGCAGTGCTAGGGGGCTTCGGGAGTTCTTC. Its protein is CSARGLREFF.